These 14 T cell receptor beta chains came from one sample sequenced in a study of CD8+CD57+ T cells in acquired aplastic anemia. For sequencing, patients were chosen who had shown expansion of CD8+CD57+ cells by flow cytometry. Genomic DNA was employed as the template in profiling TCR beta VDJ and CDR3. TCRdb fed the reads into MiXCR, producing one record per CDR3 protein. The table records roughly 280,000 distinct CDR3 sequences, approximately 60% of them present only once. The sequenced sample consisted of sorted CD4+, CD8+, or CD8+CD57+ T cells (not recorded which) from PBMCs. These receptors were collected from a human donor with aplastic anemia.

V is TRBV29-1 and J is TRBJ1-2; 8 bases fit TRBD1. Germline trimming cut 4 bases from V and 8 bases from J; bases unmatched to any gene: 6. This CDR3 has 12 residues. The germline V gene encodes CDR1 SQVTM and CDR2 ANQGSEA. The CDR3: CSVVGAGGGYTF. CDR3 nucleotide sequence: TGCAGCGTTGTAGGAGCAGGGGGCGGCTACACCTTC.

The chain has TRBV7-3 and TRBJ2-5; 7 bases match TRBD1. With 3 bases clipped from V and 5 bases from J, the junction kept 12 bases outside the gene matches. Germline V gene data show CDR1 as SGHTA and CDR2 as FQGTGA. CDR3 length: 16 residues. CDR3 sequence reads: CASSLSGPTGVETQYF. The CDR3 DNA reads TGTGCCAGCAGCTTGTCTGGTCCAACAGGGGTGGAGACCCAGTACTTC.

There are many counts of this clonotype. The chain uses TRBV3-1 and TRBJ1-4; the match to TRBD1 covers 7 bases. The CDR3 length is 14 residues. J lost 2 bases, V lost 4 bases, and 1 base had no gene match. Per germline, CDR1 LGHDT and CDR2 YNNKEL (reference sequence). CDR3 residues: CASSRQGTNEKLFF. As DNA, the CDR3 is TGTGCCAGCAGCCGACAGGGCACTAATGAAAAACTGTTTTTT.

This chain uses TRBV2 with TRBJ2-7, with D possibly being TRBD1 or TRBD2 (6 bases each). CDR3 length: 13 residues. Germline values: CDR1 SNHLY, CDR2 FYNNEI. V lost 11 bases and J lost 3, with 17 bases in between. DNA of the CDR3: TGTGCCGGAGGGGGAGAAAAGGGCTACGAGCAGTACTTC. Translating it yields CAGGGEKGYEQYF.

The sample holds many counts of this clonotype. The CDR3 nucleotides are TGTGCCAGCAGCGGAGCGGGAGGGCCGGGTGAGACCCAGTACTTC. Amino acid sequence: CASSGAGGPGETQYF. The V gene is TRBV12-3 or TRBV12-4, the J gene TRBJ2-5, with 10 bases that match TRBD2. V was clipped by 6 bases and J by 5 bases; unmatched bases: 9. The CDR3 contains 15 residues.

In its sample, this clonotype was seen many times. This chain joins TRBV20-1 and TRBJ2-5; D might be TRBD2 (7 bases). The V and J ends lost 1 base and 3 bases respectively, with 15 bases between them. There are 15 residues in the CDR3. Germline V gives CDR1 DFQATT, CDR2 SNEGSKA (reference sequence). CDR3 loop: CSARGSGAGEETQYF. CDR3 sequence (DNA): TGCAGTGCTAGAGGTTCGGGGGCGGGAGAAGAGACCCAGTACTTC.

V is TRBV2 and J is TRBJ2-7; D is possibly TRBD2 (5 bases). V was clipped by 4 bases and J by 3 bases, with 19 bases between them. Germline V gene sequence: CDR1 SNHLY, CDR2 FYNNEI. The CDR3 contains 16 residues. The CDR3 protein is CASSARWKRQDYEQYF. The CDR3 nucleotides read TGTGCCAGCAGTGCTCGGTGGAAGCGGCAGGACTACGAGCAGTACTTC.

The V gene is TRBV10-3, the J gene TRBJ2-1, with TRBD2 identical over 15 bases. The CDR3 is 16 amino acids. Germline trimming cut 6 bases from V and 10 bases from J; bases unmatched to any gene: 10. CDR1 and CDR2 (germline): ENHRY, SYGVKD. The CDR3 protein is CAIRAGLAGGAAEQFF. DNA of the CDR3: TGTGCCATCAGAGCAGGACTAGCGGGGGGGGCCGCGGAGCAGTTCTTC.

The rearrangement joins TRBV2 to TRBJ2-6, with D uncertain. Between the trimmed V and J ends, which lost 1 base and 3 bases, there was a span of 1 base. There are 13 residues in the CDR3. The germline V gene encodes CDR1 SNHLY and CDR2 FYNNEI. CDR3 residues: CASSEDGANVLTF. In DNA, the CDR3 is TGTGCCAGCAGTGAAGATGGGGCCAACGTCCTGACTTTC.

V is TRBV20-1 and J is TRBJ2-2; D is unclear. The length of the CDR3 is 13 residues. Trimming left V 6 bases short and J 1 base short, with 9 bases between. Germline CDR1 DFQATT, CDR2 SNEGSKA (reference sequence). CDR3 region: CSAEVRNTGELFF. In nucleotides, the CDR3 is TGCAGTGCCGAGGTCCGGAACACCGGGGAGCTGTTTTTT.

This clonotype has only a few counts. This chain joins TRBV20-1 and TRBJ1-1, with D maybe TRBD1 (6 bases). The CDR3 loop spans 14 amino acids. Trimming stripped 1 base from V and 3 bases from J, with 12 bases between. Germline-derived CDR1 and CDR2 are DFQATT and SNEGSKA (reference sequence). CDR3 sequence reads: CSARGGGRDTEAFF. The DNA of the CDR3 is TGCAGTGCTAGAGGAGGGGGGCGCGACACTGAAGCTTTCTTT.

The chain links TRBV19 to TRBJ2-3, with 10 bases matching TRBD2. With V trimmed by 5 bases and J by 8 bases, 4 bases remained unmatched. CDR3 size: 13 residues. The germline V gene has CDR1 LNHDA and CDR2 SQIVND (reference sequence). CDR3 nucleotides: TGTGCCAGTAGTGTGCTAGCGGGAGTTACGCAGTATTTT. Its translation is CASSVLAGVTQYF. Complete variable domain (other parts from reference TRBV19 and TRBJ2-3): DGGITQSPKYLFRKEGQNVTLSCEQNLNHDAMYWYRQDPGQGLRLIYYSQIVNDFQKGDIAEGYSVSREKKESFPLTVTSAQKNPTAFYLCASSVLAGVTQYFGPGTRLTVL.

In its sample, this clonotype was seen many times. The chain couples TRBV2 to TRBJ1-6; D might be TRBD1 (6 bases). The germline CDR1 and CDR2 sequences are SNHLY and FYNNEI. Trimming pared 5 bases from V and 5 bases from J, leaving 16 bases between. This CDR3 has 16 residues. The CDR3 loop is CASSLGGARNNSPLHF. The CDR3 DNA reads as TGTGCCAGCAGTCTGGGGGGGGCTCGGAATAATTCACCCCTCCACTTT.

Comment on this clonotype: A much more abundant neighbour one base away suggests this may be a read error. Without the conserved terminal phenylalanine or tryptophan, this CDR3 likely stems from a read error. This chain's CDR3 is CASSQVSREQFL. In nucleotides, the CDR3 is TGTGCCAGCAGCCAAGTTTCCCGTGAGCAGTTCCTC. This chain connects TRBV11-3 to TRBJ2-1; D is uncertain. The germline gives CDR1 SGHNT, CDR2 YENEEA. With 5 bases removed from V and 9 bases from J, the gap between germline ends came to 11 bases. The CDR3 length is 12 residues.